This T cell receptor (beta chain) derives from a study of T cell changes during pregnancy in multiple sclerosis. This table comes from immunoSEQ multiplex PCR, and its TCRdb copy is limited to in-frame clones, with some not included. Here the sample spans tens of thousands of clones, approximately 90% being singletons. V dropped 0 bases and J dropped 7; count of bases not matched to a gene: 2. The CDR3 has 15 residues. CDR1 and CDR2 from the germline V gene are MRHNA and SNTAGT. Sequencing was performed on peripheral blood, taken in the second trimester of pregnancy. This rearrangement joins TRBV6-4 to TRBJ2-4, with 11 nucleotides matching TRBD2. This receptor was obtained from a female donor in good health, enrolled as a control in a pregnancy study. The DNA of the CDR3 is TGTGCCAGCAGTGACTCTAGCGGGGGGGCCAACATTCAGTACTTC. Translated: CASSDSSGGANIQYF.